The 4 T cell receptor beta chains below were found in one sample sequenced in a study of T cells in Graves' hyperthyroidism and ophthalmopathy. There were TCR beta CDR3 regions amplified from RNA transcripts. The HTBI primer set drove a first-round RT-PCR of the TCR CDR3. Each CDR3 protein is one row after TCRdb ran MiXCR on the multiplex PCR reads. The sample records about 580,000 distinct CDR3 sequences, approximately 44% being singletons. Sequenced material: peripheral blood or thyroid tissue (not recorded which). The receptors shown here come from a woman under 30 with Graves' hyperthyroidism.

A remark on this clonotype: Sequence at one end of the junction differs from germline and may be a read error. The rearrangement joins TRBV5-4 to TRBJ2-7, with 10 bases that match TRBD1. CDR3 length equals 15 residues. The germline CDR1 and CDR2 sequences are SGHNT and YYREEE (reference sequence). The CDR3 sequence: CASSLRETGGNEQYF. The CDR3 coding sequence is TGCGCCAGCAGTTTAAGGGAGACAGGGGGCAACGAGCAGTACTTC.

This clonotype was detected only a few times. This chain joins TRBV29-1 and TRBJ2-5, with 10 nucleotides matching TRBD2. V trimming: 7 bases; J trimming: 4 bases; junction bases outside the gene matches: 9. This CDR3 has 14 amino acids. Looked up from germline, CDR1 is SQVTM and CDR2 is ANQGSEA. CDR3 coding DNA: TGCAGCGCCTATAGAGCGGGAGGGGGAGAGACCCAGTACTTC. Protein sequence: CSAYRAGGGETQYF.

At least ten counts were recorded for this clonotype. V gene TRBV11-3 combines with J gene TRBJ1-1, with D unresolved. Germline loops: CDR1 SGHNT, CDR2 YENEEA. Trimming took off 5 bases at V and 1 base at J, with 17 bases between the two ends. CDR3 length: 16 residues. The CDR3 DNA reads TGTGCCAGCAGCGCCCCACGGCTTCTCCAGAACACTGAAGCTTTCTTT. It yields the protein CASSAPRLLQNTEAFF.

This clonotype was observed a few times. V is TRBV7-2 and J is TRBJ2-3, with a weak D call TRBD1 (5 bases). The germline V gene encodes CDR1 SGHTA and CDR2 FQGNSA. CDR3 length: 15 amino acids. V was pared by 3 bases and J by 3 bases, with 13 bases between. The CDR3 reads CASSFPQVSTDTQYF. CDR3 sequence (DNA): TGTGCCAGCAGCTTCCCACAGGTTTCTACAGATACGCAGTATTTT.